The 20 T cell receptor beta chains presented below share a single source sample, sequenced in a study of blood T cell repertoires in COVID-19. The repertoire was sequenced with immunoSEQ multiplex PCR; TCRdb's copy has only in-frame clones and lacks some. The sample has around 26,000 clones; 66% are singletons. The sequenced sample consisted of peripheral blood. Receptors were obtained from a man aged 60 to 75 with active or convalescent COVID-19.

In regard to this clone: The germline gene is not matched at one end of the junction; a read error may be the cause. The gene calls are TRBV11-2 and TRBJ2-7; maybe TRBD2 (5 bases). Germline assignment: CDR1 SGHAT and CDR2 FQNNGV. This CDR3 has 14 amino acids. The CDR3 nucleotides read TGTGCCGGCAGCTACGGGGTGTATCTCTACGAGCAGTACTTC. Its translation: CAGSYGVYLYEQYF.

This clone was detected only a few times. V and J are TRBV24-1 and TRBJ2-1; 15 nucleotides agree with TRBD2. CDR3 length equals 18 residues. Germline-derived CDR1 and CDR2 are KGHDR and SFDVKD. V dropped 0 bases and J dropped 4; count of bases not matched to a gene: 3. Here the CDR3 reads CATSDLGLAGGKYNEQFF. CDR3 nucleotide sequence: TGTGCCACCAGTGATTTGGGACTAGCGGGAGGGAAGTACAATGAGCAGTTCTTC.

The rearrangement uses TRBV9 and TRBJ1-1; tentatively, D is TRBD1 (5 bases). Trimming cost V 4 bases and J 0 bases, with 16 bases left between them. This CDR3 is 16 amino acids long. Germline V lookup: CDR1 SGDLS, CDR2 YYNGEE. The CDR3 protein is CASSLLNTGLNTEAFF. In DNA form, the CDR3 reads TGTGCCAGCAGCCTACTTAACACAGGATTGAACACTGAAGCTTTCTTT.

CDR3 loop: CAWGQGPSNQPQHF. In DNA, the CDR3 is TGTGCCTGGGGACAGGGGCCATCAAATCAGCCCCAGCATTTT. V is TRBV30 and J is TRBJ1-5, with 9 bases matching TRBD1. V was pared by 5 bases and J by 4 bases, with 6 bases of the junction left unmatched. There are 14 residues in the CDR3. CDR1 is GTSNPN and CDR2 is SVGIG in the germline V gene (reference sequence).

The V call is TRBV6-1, the J call TRBJ1-1; the D gene is possibly TRBD1 (5 bases). The germline gives CDR1 MNHNS, CDR2 SASEGT. V was pared by 1 base and J by 10 bases, with 13 bases between. This CDR3 region has 13 residues. The CDR3 DNA reads TGTGCCAGCAGTGAAGTCGCAGGGTATGGAGCTTTCTTT. Protein product: CASSEVAGYGAFF.

The chain uses TRBV5-4 and TRBJ2-1; no definite D call. CDR3 length: 13 amino acids. Germline V gives CDR1 SGHNT, CDR2 YYREEE (reference sequence). The V and J ends lost 2 bases and 4 bases respectively, with 7 bases between them. The CDR3 region is CASSLDTYNEQFF. The CDR3 DNA reads TGTGCCAGCAGCTTAGACACGTACAATGAGCAGTTCTTC. Based on the CDR3 plus reference TRBV5-4 and TRBJ2-1, the full variable domain is ETGVTQSPTHLIKTRGQQVTLRCSSQSGHNTVSWYQQALGQGPQFIFQYYREEENGRGNFPPRFSGLQFPNYSSELNVNALELDDSALYLCASSLDTYNEQFFGPGTRLTVL.

This clone has only a few counts. The chain uses TRBV18 and TRBJ1-1; D call uncertain. The V end was cut by 1 base, the J end by 1 base, with 16 bases between. In germline, CDR1 is KGHSH, CDR2 LQKENI. The length of the CDR3 is 17 residues. For the CDR3, the DNA is TGTGCCAGCTCACCACGCAACAGCATGTCCAGGAACACTGAAGCTTTCTTT. This encodes CASSPRNSMSRNTEAFF.

This clone was counted only a few times. The CDR3, as DNA: TGTGCCAGCAGTGAGTCCCGCGGCTCTCGGGAGACCCAGTACTTC. It specifies CASSESRGSRETQYF. V gene TRBV13 combines with J gene TRBJ2-5; D not certain. V lost 6 bases to trimming and J lost 5 bases, with 19 bases between them. The CDR3 totals 15 residues. Germline CDR1 and CDR2: PRHDT and FYEKMQ (reference sequence).

There are a few counts of this clone. The chain uses TRBV6-5 and TRBJ1-1; weak D call: TRBD1 (5 bases). With 5 bases removed from V and 3 bases from J, the gap between germline ends came to 13 bases. Germline CDR1 reads MNHEY; CDR2 reads SVGAGI. This CDR3 is built from 14 residues. CDR3 sequence (DNA): TGTGCCAGCAGTCCCACAGGAAAAGACACTGAAGCTTTCTTT. Protein: CASSPTGKDTEAFF.

The chain carries TRBV9 and TRBJ1-2; D not certain. Deletions cut 0 bases from V and 4 bases from J, with 7 bases between. The germline CDR1 and CDR2 sequences are SGDLS and YYNGEE. The CDR3 has 13 amino acids. CDR3: CASSVDGGYGYTF. The DNA of the CDR3 is TGTGCCAGCAGCGTAGACGGCGGCTATGGCTACACCTTC.

This chain links TRBV18 with TRBJ1-3, with D hard to call. V was shortened by 8 bases and J by 0 bases, with 14 bases between the two germline ends. CDR1 and CDR2 (germline): KGHSH, LQKENI. This CDR3 has 15 amino acids. CDR3 region: CASARDFDSGNTIYF. CDR3 sequence (DNA): TGTGCCAGCGCCCGTGACTTTGACTCTGGAAACACCATATATTTT.

The rearrangement uses TRBV6-5 and TRBJ2-5; D is perhaps TRBD1 (6 bases). The CDR3 has 16 residues. V lost 0 bases, J lost 2 bases, and 13 bases lay in between. Germline CDR1 MNHEY, CDR2 SVGAGI. This chain's CDR3 is CASSYSPRGRQETQYF. CDR3 DNA: TGTGCCAGCAGTTACTCCCCCAGGGGAAGGCAAGAGACCCAGTACTTC.

A few counts support this clone. The rearrangement joins TRBV9 to TRBJ2-3, with D possibly matching TRBD1 (5 bases). This CDR3 spans 16 amino acids. The germline V and J ends were trimmed by 0 bases and 1 base, with 12 bases remaining between them. Germline lookup yields CDR1 SGDLS and CDR2 YYNGEE. DNA of the CDR3: TGTGCCAGCAGCGTAGGTCTTGGGGCGGGCACAGATACGCAGTATTTT. Translated, it gives CASSVGLGAGTDTQYF.

This chain uses TRBV21-1 with TRBJ1-5; TRBD1 reflects the table's D call only, with no check against the DNA. TRBV21-1 corresponds to a pseudogene. This CDR3 is 12 amino acids long. CDR3 in amino acids: CASSKHNQPQHF. For the CDR3, the DNA is TGTGCCAGCAGCAAACACAATCAGCCCCAGCATTTT.

This chain's CDR3 is CASSPITSNEQFF. The CDR3, as DNA: TGTGCCAGCTCACCAATAACATCCAATGAGCAGTTCTTC. This chain joins TRBV18 and TRBJ2-1; unclear D gene. In germline, CDR1 is KGHSH, CDR2 LQKENI. Deletions cut 2 bases from V and 6 bases from J, with 8 bases between. This CDR3 spans 13 amino acids.

The chain joins TRBV3-1 (or the pseudogene TRBV3-2) to TRBJ2-1; TRBD2 agrees at 14 bases. The CDR3 is made up of 15 amino acids. Germline V gene data show CDR1 as LGHDT and CDR2 as YNNKEL (reference sequence). Unmatched junction bases numbered 5, after V lost 4 bases and J lost 9 bases. CDR3 nucleotide sequence: TGTGCCAGCAGCCGATGGACTAGCGGGGGGACTGAGCAGTTCTTC. It is translated as CASSRWTSGGTEQFF.

This clone has just a few counts. The CDR3 spells CASSEPAGVTDTQYF. CDR3 coding DNA: TGTGCCAGCAGTGAACCAGCGGGAGTGACAGATACGCAGTATTTT. The chain carries TRBV25-1 and TRBJ2-3; 8 nucleotides agree with TRBD2. The CDR3 is 15 amino acids. V gave up 2 bases and J gave up 3 bases; unmatched junction bases: 4. The V gene's germline CDR1 is MGHDK and CDR2 SYGVNS.

This chain connects TRBV21-1 to TRBJ1-2. TRBV21-1 has pseudogene status. The length of the CDR3 is 14 residues. The CDR3 here is CASSKGGRHYGYTF. CDR3 sequence (DNA): TGTGCCAGCAGCAAAGGCGGCCGTCACTATGGCTACACCTTC.

This chain's CDR3 is CASSQLTGLDQPQHF. The CDR3 region has the DNA TGCGCCAGCAGCCAACTCACAGGGCTCGATCAGCCCCAGCATTTT. This rearrangement joins TRBV4-1 to TRBJ1-5, with TRBD1 as a possible D gene (6 bases). Germline CDR1 is MGHRA and CDR2 is YSYEKL. The CDR3 is 15 amino acids. The V end lost 2 bases, the J end lost 5 bases, and 13 bases lay between the germline ends.

This chain links TRBV7-2 with TRBJ1-5; 7 nucleotides align to TRBD1. The ends lost 2 bases at V and 2 bases at J; junction bases unmatched: 3. CDR1 and CDR2 (germline): SGHTA, FQGNSA. CDR3 size: 15 residues. CDR3 residues: CASSLYGQGNQPQHF. CDR3 coding DNA: TGTGCCAGCAGCTTATATGGACAGGGCAATCAGCCCCAGCATTTT. Full variable domain (outside the CDR3, taken from reference TRBV7-2 and TRBJ1-5): GAGVSQSPSNKVTEKGKDVELRCDPISGHTALYWYRQSLGQGLEFLIYFQGNSAPDKSGLPSDRFSAERTGGSVSTLTIQRTQQEDSAVYLCASSLYGQGNQPQHFGDGTRLSIL.